This T cell receptor (beta chain) was identified in a study of blood T cell repertoires in COVID-19 (dated by TCRdb to 2019 to 2021). Turning to the overall study: Samples from collaborators originated in the United States, Italy and Spain and spanned both the acute and convalescent phases of COVID-19. The material from the prospective study consisted of cDNA or gDNA derived from T cells, B-cell-depleted T cells, or PBMCs. Subjects who had been exposed to COVID-19, were actively infected with it, or had recovered from it provided the deeply sampled blood TCRbeta repertoires that made up the dataset. The repertoires were made available in a free public database intended to serve as a resource for research on the immune response to SARS-CoV-2. The samples were drawn from two sources: the first 160 participants of the ongoing ImmuneRACE study, and over 950 subjects contributed by 6 global collaborators. Sample metadata almost always included a de-identified subject ID, COVID-19 status, age in years and sex. Where HLA class I and class II types were available, the types were taken from metadata supplied by the sample provider, not from assay-based typing.

What the study reported, not specific to this receptor: The amount of clinical and demographic metadata varied by source and participant and was provided uncurated.

Trimming leaves V shorter by 4 bases and J shorter by 1 base, with the junction holding 4 bases beyond the gene matches. CDR1 and CDR2, per the germline V gene, are KGHDR and SFDVKD. Its CDR3 holds 16 amino acids, cysteine through phenylalanine. The kept DNA is CDR3 alone, 48 bases in frame from the first base. TCRbeta CDR3 regions were amplified from genomic DNA by means of the immunoSEQ Assay, a bias-controlled multiplex PCR. From the authors' description of their analysis: The number of nucleated cells in each sample was estimated by amplification of reference gene primers within the assay. To quantify the absolute abundance of each unique TCRbeta CDR3 rearrangement, sequence reads were collapsed and filtered. For each sample, productive Simpson clonality was calculated by taking the square root of Simpson's diversity index across productive rearrangements. TCRdb's version of the immuneACCESS table is confined to in-frame rearrangements and falls short of the full clone set. An unresolved V gene accounts for under half of the shortfall where checked; the remainder is of unknown origin. V, J and clone size are those of that table, while D and trimming were read from the DNA. Counted in this sample were some 220,000 clones; approximately 84% of them appeared once. The ten largest account for 3% of the sample.

This clone was observed a single time. Its antigen remains undetermined. There are no base qualities to consult, and no much larger clone falls within one base. Another Seattle source contributed samples from volunteer blood donors who had recovered from COVID-19. Each collaborating institution followed its own protocols to collect whole blood in K2EDTA tubes. Collaborator samples were shipped for TCRbeta analysis as frozen whole blood, isolated PBMCs, or DNA extracted from either sample type. The receptor was derived from a woman aged 25 to 39 who had recovered from COVID-19. Recombination linked TRBV24-1 to TRBJ2-1; 9 middle bases align to TRBD2. Input material: peripheral blood. In nucleotides, the sequence is TGTGCCACCAGTGACTCAAGCGGGAGGTCCTACAATGAGCAGTTCTTC. This sequence encodes CATSDSSGRSYNEQFF.